The next 10 T cell receptor beta chains were all read from a single sample in a study of technical replicates of blood from a handful of donors. Profiling relied on immunoSEQ multiplex PCR, and the TCRdb table lists in-frame clones only, not all of them. This table has approximately 82,000 clones, approximately 96% appearing once. Sequencing used T cells isolated from PBMCs. All receptors come from a human donor in good health.

This clone came up a few times. This rearrangement joins TRBV19 to TRBJ2-5; perhaps TRBD1 as D (5 bases). Between the trimmed V and J ends, which lost 5 bases and 7 bases, there was a span of 20 bases. The CDR3 is 15 amino acids. Germline V gene data show CDR1 as LNHDA and CDR2 as SQIVND (reference sequence). The CDR3 nucleotides read TGTGCCAGTAGTTTGTGGGGCAGGCGATCCGGGACCCAGTACTTC. Amino acid sequence: CASSLWGRRSGTQYF. Filled out from reference TRBV19 and TRBJ2-5, the complete variable domain reads DGGITQSPKYLFRKEGQNVTLSCEQNLNHDAMYWYRQDPGQGLRLIYYSQIVNDFQKGDIAEGYSVSREKKESFPLTVTSAQKNPTAFYLCASSLWGRRSGTQYFGPGTRLLVL.

The rearrangement joins TRBV19 to TRBJ1-1; D call uncertain. V was trimmed by 3 bases and J by 5 bases, leaving 10 bases between them. Germline V gene sequence: CDR1 LNHDA, CDR2 SQIVND (reference sequence). The CDR3 is made up of 13 amino acids. CDR3 region: CASSMGGGTEAFF. The CDR3 coding sequence is TGTGCCAGTAGTATGGGTGGCGGGACTGAAGCTTTCTTT. Filled out from reference TRBV19 and TRBJ1-1, the complete variable domain reads DGGITQSPKYLFRKEGQNVTLSCEQNLNHDAMYWYRQDPGQGLRLIYYSQIVNDFQKGDIAEGYSVSREKKESFPLTVTSAQKNPTAFYLCASSMGGGTEAFFGQGTRLTVV.

This rearrangement joins TRBV14 to TRBJ1-2; D may be TRBD1 (6 bases). V was trimmed by 3 bases and J by 2 bases, leaving 7 bases between them. Germline loops: CDR1 SGHDN, CDR2 FVKESK. The CDR3 length is 13 residues. CDR3 amino acids: CASSQDRNYGYTF. The CDR3 DNA follows: TGTGCCAGCAGCCAGGACAGAAACTATGGCTACACCTTC.

This rearrangement joins TRBV14 to TRBJ2-1; 8 bases line up with TRBD1. The CDR3 runs to 16 residues. Unmatched junction bases numbered 9, after V lost 5 bases and J lost 3 bases. Per germline, CDR1 SGHDN and CDR2 FVKESK. The CDR3 is CASSLTRTGSYNEQFF. In DNA, the CDR3 is TGTGCCAGCAGCTTGACACGGACAGGGAGCTACAATGAGCAGTTCTTC.

The rearrangement uses TRBV9 and TRBJ2-5, with unresolved D. CDR3 size: 14 residues. V lost 1 base to trimming and J lost 2 bases, with 9 bases between them. Germline CDR1 reads SGDLS; CDR2 reads YYNGEE. The CDR3 DNA reads TGTGCCAGCAGCGTATCCACTACACAAGAGACCCAGTACTTC. It specifies CASSVSTTQETQYF.

V and J are TRBV9 and TRBJ2-5; D may be TRBD2 (6 bases). The length of the CDR3 is 14 residues. The germline V gene has CDR1 SGDLS and CDR2 YYNGEE. Trimming pared 4 bases from V and 5 bases from J, leaving 15 bases between. The CDR3 reads CASSSDGGGETQYF. CDR3 nucleotide sequence: TGTGCCAGCAGCTCCGACGGAGGAGGGGAGACCCAGTACTTC.

The J gene is TRBJ2-7, the V gene TRBV6-1; 11 nucleotides align to TRBD2. The CDR3 contains 14 residues. The V segment lost 7 bases and the J segment 0 bases; nucleotides outside the gene matches: 2. Germline V gene lookup returns CDR1 MNHNS and CDR2 SASEGT. CDR3 loop: CASKTSGVSYEQYF. CDR3 nucleotide sequence: TGTGCCAGCAAGACTAGCGGGGTCTCCTACGAGCAGTACTTC.

The chain uses TRBV4-1 and TRBJ2-7, with 7 bases matching TRBD2. The CDR3 sequence is 14 residues long. Per germline, CDR1 MGHRA and CDR2 YSYEKL. J was trimmed by 5 bases and V by 6 bases; bases with no gene match: 10. The CDR3 sequence: CASRTREGLDEQYF. DNA for the CDR3: TGCGCCAGCAGAACAAGGGAGGGCCTGGACGAGCAGTACTTC.

The CDR3 spells CASSIGSSNQPQHF. The DNA of the CDR3 is TGTGCCAGCAGCATAGGGAGTAGCAATCAGCCCCAGCATTTT. This rearrangement joins TRBV28 to TRBJ1-5; D is uncertain. CDR3 length equals 14 residues. Germline CDR1 reads MDHEN; CDR2 reads SYDVKM. V lost 6 bases to trimming and J lost 0 bases, with 9 bases between them. The full variable domain, with the rest looked up from reference TRBV28 and TRBJ1-5, is DVKVTQSSRYLVKRTGEKVFLECVQDMDHENMFWYRQDPGLGLRLIYFSYDVKMKEKGDIPEGYSVSREKKERFSLILESASTNQTSMYLCASSIGSSNQPQHFGDGTRLSIL.

The chain recombines TRBV5-4 with TRBJ1-3, with unresolved D. The CDR3 runs 15 residues. Trimming took 3 bases from V and 0 from J, leaving 10 bases between them. Germline assignment: CDR1 SGHNT and CDR2 YYREEE (reference sequence). CDR3 sequence: CASSSLFSSGNTIYF. CDR3 sequence (DNA): TGTGCCAGCAGCTCCCTGTTCAGCTCTGGAAACACCATATATTTT. The variable domain in full, completed from reference TRBV5-4 and TRBJ1-3, reads ETGVTQSPTHLIKTRGQQVTLRCSSQSGHNTVSWYQQALGQGPQFIFQYYREEENGRGNFPPRFSGLQFPNYSSELNVNALELDDSALYLCASSSLFSSGNTIYFGEGSWLTVV.